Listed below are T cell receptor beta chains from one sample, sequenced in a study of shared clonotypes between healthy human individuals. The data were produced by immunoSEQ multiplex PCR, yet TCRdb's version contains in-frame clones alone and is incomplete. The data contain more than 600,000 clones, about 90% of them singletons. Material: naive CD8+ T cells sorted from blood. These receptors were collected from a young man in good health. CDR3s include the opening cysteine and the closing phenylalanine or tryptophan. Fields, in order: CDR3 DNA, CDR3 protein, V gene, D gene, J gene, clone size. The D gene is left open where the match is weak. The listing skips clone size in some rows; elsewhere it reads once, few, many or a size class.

CDR3 DNA: TGTGCCAGCAGTTACGATTTTCCCGCGGCCAAAAACATTCAGTACTTC
CDR3 protein: CASSYDFPAAKNIQYF
V gene: TRBV6-6
D gene: .
J gene: TRBJ2-4
clone size: .

CDR3 DNA: TGTGCCAGCAGTGATGAGGGGGGACTAGCGGGAGAAATGTTCGACGAGCAGTACTTC
CDR3 protein: CASSDEGGLAGEMFDEQYF
V gene: TRBV6-1
D gene: TRBD2
J gene: TRBJ2-7
clone size: .

CDR3 DNA: TGTGCCTGGAGTCAGGAGGGCCTGGACACCGGGGAGCTGTTTTTT
CDR3 protein: CAWSQEGLDTGELFF
V gene: TRBV30
D gene: .
J gene: TRBJ2-2
clone size: .

CDR3 DNA: TGCGCCAGCAGCCTCGCCCGGGGGCCTAATGAAAAACTGTTTTTT
CDR3 protein: CASSLARGPNEKLFF
V gene: TRBV4-1
D gene: .
J gene: TRBJ1-4
clone size: .

CDR3 DNA: TGCGCCAGCAGTGAACGGGGTTGGGGCAATGAGCAGTTCTTC
CDR3 protein: CASSERGWGNEQFF
V gene: TRBV10-1
D gene: .
J gene: TRBJ2-1
clone size: .

CDR3 DNA: TGTGCCAGCAGTTACCGACAGGCAGGGGACAATGAGCAGTTCTTC
CDR3 protein: CASSYRQAGDNEQFF
V gene: TRBV6-5
D gene: .
J gene: TRBJ2-1
clone size: .

CDR3 DNA: TGTGCCAGCAGCTTGGGCACCGGGGAGCTGTTTTTT
CDR3 protein: CASSLGTGELFF
V gene: TRBV7-9
D gene: .
J gene: TRBJ2-2
clone size: .

CDR3 DNA: TGTGCCAGCAGTGACAAGACTAGCGGGGACACAGATACGCAGTATTTT
CDR3 protein: CASSDKTSGDTDTQYF
V gene: TRBV6-4
D gene: TRBD2
J gene: TRBJ2-3
clone size: many

CDR3 DNA: TGTGCCTGGACTAGCGGGAGGGAAGATACGCAGTATTTT
CDR3 protein: CAWTSGREDTQYF
V gene: TRBV30
D gene: TRBD2
J gene: TRBJ2-3
clone size: few

CDR3 DNA: TGCGCCAGCAGCCAAGTAATAAGCGGGAGGGCCCTTTCCTACGAGCAGTACTTC
CDR3 protein: CASSQVISGRALSYEQYF
V gene: TRBV4-1
D gene: TRBD2
J gene: TRBJ2-7
clone size: .

CDR3 DNA: TGCGCCAGCAGCGATGGGACAGGCAACACCGGGGAGCTGTTTTTT
CDR3 protein: CASSDGTGNTGELFF
V gene: TRBV4-3
D gene: TRBD1
J gene: TRBJ2-2
clone size: .

CDR3 DNA: TGTGCCAGTAGCTCCGGGGTTGAGCAGTTCTTC
CDR3 protein: CASSSGVEQFF
V gene: TRBV19
D gene: .
J gene: TRBJ2-1
clone size: .

CDR3 DNA: TGTGCCAGCAGCACCTACGCGAACAACAATGAGCAGTTCTTC
CDR3 protein: CASSTYANNNEQFF
V gene: TRBV27
D gene: .
J gene: TRBJ2-1
clone size: .

CDR3 DNA: TGTGCCAGCAACCCTCATATTAGCGGAACCTTCACAGATACGCAGTATTTT
CDR3 protein: CASNPHISGTFTDTQYF
V gene: TRBV5-4
D gene: .
J gene: TRBJ2-3
clone size: few

CDR3 DNA: TGTGCCAGCAGCTTAGGCCCAGCAGGGGGCAGGGCAGATACGCAGTATTTT
CDR3 protein: CASSLGPAGGRADTQYF
V gene: TRBV7-3
D gene: TRBD1
J gene: TRBJ2-3
clone size: .

CDR3 DNA: TGCGCCAGCAGCCTGGGGTCCAGCTACGAGCAGTACTTC
CDR3 protein: CASSLGSSYEQYF
V gene: TRBV5-1
D gene: .
J gene: TRBJ2-7
clone size: .

CDR3 DNA: TGTGCCAGCAGCACTCACCAACAGGGTAACACCGGGGAGCTGTTTTTT
CDR3 protein: CASSTHQQGNTGELFF
V gene: TRBV9
D gene: .
J gene: TRBJ2-2
clone size: .